This TCR beta chain derives from a study of blood T cells in healthy people across ages. Study-wide results and limits: In older individuals, TCR beta diversity per million T cells was lower, falling roughly linearly with age.

This clonotype has a count of ten or more. What it recognizes is unknown. The length of the CDR3 is 13 residues. V dropped 4 bases and J dropped 4 bases, with 10 bases sitting between them. Next came a second PCR, run for about 6 to 11 cycles, which used a sample-barcoded 5' primer along with a J-beta primer mix. A single record per CDR3 protein comes from TCRdb applying MiXCR to the 5' RACE reads. The table has about 670,000 distinct CDR3 sequences, 40% to 45% seen once; the top ten hold around 30%. Ten milliliters of peripheral blood were drawn from each donor into EDTA-treated tubes. The receptor was derived from a man aged 80 or over in good health. Sequencing was performed on blood. The rearrangement joins TRBV12-3 or TRBV12-4 to TRBJ1-2; D remains unclear. CDR3 nucleotide sequence: TGTGCCAGCAGTTCCGCGGCCTCCTATGGCTACACCTTC. It encodes CASSSAASYGYTF.